This TCR beta chain was observed in a study of spatial heterogeneity in lung cancer. Study-level information: PBMC collected at follow-up were sequenced when available, a median of about 2 years after resection. Sequencing consistently turned up more beta-chain sequences than alpha-chain sequences.

This CDR3 has 14 amino acids. V lost 7 bases to trimming and J lost 6 bases, with 18 bases between them. From germline, CDR1 is LGHNA and CDR2 YNFKEQ. Specified time point: blood at routine non-recurrence follow-up after resection. TCRdb used MiXCR to reprocess the 5' RACE reads, holding one entry per CDR3 protein. The sample holds about 43,000 distinct CDR3 sequences, 22% seen once. There are many counts of this clonotype. This clonotype was obtained from a female donor with early-stage non-small cell lung cancer. The chain joins TRBV4-2 to TRBJ1-1, with D hard to call. The sequences come from PBMCs, collected at follow-up. CDR3 in DNA: TGTGCCAGCACCTTCTTTGAGGGTCTAGCTGAAGCTTTCTTT. Its protein product is CASTFFEGLAEAFF.